The following is a T cell receptor beta chain sequence with its context. The antigen is unknown. The roughly 120-subject validation cohort, separate from the approximately 670-subject first cohort, included the donors. The sample originates from a study of cytomegalovirus exposure and HLA in healthy donors. Points from the study as a whole: The study labeled 164 TCR beta chains cytomegalovirus-associated.

The CDR3 is made up of 17 amino acids. Trimming removed 3 bases at V and 5 bases at J, with 20 bases between. Per the germline V gene, CDR1 is KGHSH and CDR2 is LQKENI. Data came from immunoSEQ multiplex PCR; TCRdb stores just in-frame clones and leaves some out. The table includes more than 200,000 clones, around 91% detected once. What was sequenced was PBMCs. The receptor was isolated from a woman in her twenties or thirties in good health and CMV-seronegative. The chain has TRBV18 and TRBJ2-1; D might be TRBD1 (5 bases). CDR3 region: CASSPRTSGRVNNEQFF. The CDR3 DNA is TGTGCCAGCTCACCCCGAACCTCCGGCAGGGTGAACAATGAGCAGTTCTTC.